This T cell receptor beta chain comes out of a study of cytotoxic CD8 clonotypes in ibrutinib-treated CLL. Across the whole study: The group held roughly ten relapsed/refractory and roughly 14 treatment-naive patients, with under 18 IGHV unmutated. Complete response was seen in 2 patients and partial in approximately 25; about twelve progressed and roughly 15 stayed remitted after a median about 68 months.

Study outcomes and limitations: Clonality increased with ibrutinib response but returned toward baseline at progression. Public clonotypes, found uncommonly, either contracted or stayed stable on treatment.

Produced via immunoSEQ multiplex PCR; TCRdb's table is partial and in-frame only. Of about 86,000 clones in the sample, about 86% were seen once. Concerning this clone: Its antigen is not known.

The sample consisted of PBMCs, taken before ibrutinib treatment. This TCR was recovered from a human donor with chronic lymphocytic leukemia.

CDR3 protein: CASTNGLNQPQHF. In nucleotides, the CDR3 is TGTGCCAGCACCAACGGGCTAAATCAGCCCCAGCATTTT. The rearrangement joins TRBV6-5 to TRBJ1-5; D remains unclear. Germline-derived CDR1 and CDR2 are MNHEY and SVGAGI. The CDR3 sequence is 13 residues long. Trimming removed 7 bases at V and 4 bases at J, with 11 bases between.